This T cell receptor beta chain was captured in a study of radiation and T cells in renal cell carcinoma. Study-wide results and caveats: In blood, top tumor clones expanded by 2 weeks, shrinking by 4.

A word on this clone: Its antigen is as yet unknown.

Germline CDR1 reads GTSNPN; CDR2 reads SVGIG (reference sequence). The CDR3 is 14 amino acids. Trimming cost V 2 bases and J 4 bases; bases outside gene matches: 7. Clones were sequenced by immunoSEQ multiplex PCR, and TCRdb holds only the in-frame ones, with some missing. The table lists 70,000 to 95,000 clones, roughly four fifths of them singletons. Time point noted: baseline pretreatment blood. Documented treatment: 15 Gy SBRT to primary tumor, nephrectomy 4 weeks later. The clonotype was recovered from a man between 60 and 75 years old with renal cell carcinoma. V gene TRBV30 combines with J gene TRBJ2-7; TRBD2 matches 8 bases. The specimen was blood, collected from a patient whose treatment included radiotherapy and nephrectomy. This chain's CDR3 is CAWSSLAGLYEQYF. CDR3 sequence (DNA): TGTGCCTGGAGTAGTCTAGCGGGCTTATACGAGCAGTACTTC.